This TCR beta chain was sequenced for a study of post-analysis software for immune sequencing data (dated by TCRdb to the mid-2010s). Regarding the research as a whole: Disease courses on record covered relapsing-remitting, secondary progressive and progressive-relapsing multiple sclerosis, though some patients had no subtype annotation. A subset of samples was prepared in parallel using single-end sample barcoding, then pooled and co-amplified after Illumina adapter ligation. The multiple sclerosis patient repertoires were compared with 10 or so previously published healthy control repertoires from donors aged 6 to 25 years.

To demonstrate the VDJtools post-analysis software, TCR beta repertoires were profiled from the peripheral blood of about 13 young patients with multiple sclerosis. The multiple sclerosis patients were children and adolescents ranging in age from roughly 6 to 15 years. Overall results and qualifications from the work: When samples were clustered directly using the F measure, samples prepared in the same batch co-clustered strongly, which prompted a batch-effect correction. The multiple sclerosis patient group was slightly younger than the control group. Significantly higher frequencies in patients than in controls were found for a few TRBV segments, including TRBV5-6, TRBV5-1 and TRBV20-1. Significantly lower normalized Chao1 diversity was found in multiple sclerosis patients than in controls, suggesting substantial peripheral T-cell clonal expansion.

The library was produced with PCR. TCRdb names Illumina HiSeq 2500 as the instrument used. Unique molecular identifiers were incorporated into TCR beta cDNA libraries to reduce PCR and sequencing biases. Every 1 to 10 million input T cells yielded approximately 500,000 cDNA molecules, meaning each molecule approximated one T cell. Patient libraries were prepared and sequenced with the same protocol used for the earlier healthy control dataset. Within a given batch, samples were prepared together, multiplexed and sequenced on the same HiSeq lane. Under the source paper's analysis protocol: Raw barcoded reads were processed with MIGEC, discarding single-read molecular identifier groups before consensus assembly and CDR3 extraction. VDJtools was used for post-analysis of the clonotype tables, and diversity was normalized by down-sampling every dataset to the size of the smallest sample. In repertoire overlap clustering, CDR3 amino acid sequences, but not nucleotide sequences, were matched to correct batch-related cross-sample contamination. The public reads were quality trimmed at Q25 with fastp and then assembled into clones with MiXCR by TCRdb, keeping productive beta chains. Records with the same CDR3 protein are collapsed into one entry carrying the most frequent genes and DNA. The V and J calls come from TCRdb's annotation, not from the publication. The sample includes hundreds of thousands of distinct CDR3 sequences, with around 64% observed a single time. The ten largest clones add up to about 11% of the sample.

Per the germline V gene, ENHRY is the CDR1 and SYGVKD is the CDR2. The CDR3 runs 15 residues from the cysteine to the phenylalanine. CDR3 DNA only is kept here, 45 bases in frame from base 1. The V end loses 4 bases and the J end loses 1 base, and a stretch of 13 bases separates them. A word on this clonotype: This clone's antigen is unknown. No base quality information exists; no much larger clone differs at one position.

This receptor was taken from a girl aged 2 to 9 with multiple sclerosis. Sample: blood. The V and J segments used are TRBV10-3 and TRBJ2-5, with a tentative D gene TRBD2 over 7 matching bases. The DNA sequence is TGTGCCATCAGTGTGGGGGCGGGGGCCCAAGAGACCCAGTACTTC. It specifies CAISVGAGAQETQYF.